The present TCR beta chain was sequenced within a study of shared clonotypes between healthy human individuals. This was a deep-level run. The method was immunoSEQ multiplex PCR; TCRdb's version includes in-frame clones alone and lacks a portion of them. The data show under 1,100,000 clones, about 77% seen once. Germline CDR1 and CDR2: SGHDT and YYEEEE. V trimming: 6 bases; J trimming: 3 bases; junction bases outside the gene matches: 10. The CDR3 loop spans 17 amino acids. Findings and limits, study-wide: Compared with memory subsets, naive subsets generally had larger estimated richness.

This clone was picked up a small number of times. The antigen remains undetermined. Donors, healthy HIV-negative adults, lacked recent acute infections or vaccinations. Nashville, Tennessee was home to all donors, who were Caucasian adults. The clonotype comes from a man aged 18 to 30 in good health. The V call is TRBV5-6, the J call TRBJ2-3, with 13 bases identical to TRBD2. Sequencing was performed on memory CD4+ T cells sorted from blood. Subset described: CD45RA-negative fraction. The CDR3 here is CASTLGLAGKGTDTQYF. Written as DNA, the CDR3 is TGTGCCAGCACGCTGGGACTAGCGGGGAAAGGGACAGATACGCAGTATTTT.